The 7 T cell receptor beta chains given below trace back to one sample, sequenced in a study of blood T cells in healthy people across ages. It was with a sample-barcoded 5' primer and a J-beta primer mix that a second PCR of about 6 to 11 cycles was run. TCRdb fed the 5' RACE reads into MiXCR, producing one record per CDR3 protein. This table holds about 970,000 distinct CDR3 sequences, roughly 51% found once. The specimen was blood. Source of these receptors: a woman aged 55-75 years in good health.

In this sample, this clonotype turned up a few times. The genes are TRBV12-3 or TRBV12-4 and TRBJ2-1, with D tentatively TRBD2 (5 bases). Trimming cost V 4 bases and J 6 bases, with 13 bases left between them. CDR3 length: 14 amino acids. In DNA form, the CDR3 reads TGTGCCAGCAGTTCGGGATGGAAAGCCAATGAGCAGTTCTTC. Encoded protein: CASSSGWKANEQFF.

The chain is built from TRBV27 and TRBJ2-5, with D perhaps matching TRBD1 or TRBD2 (5 bases each). V gave up 6 bases and J gave up 1 base, with 21 bases separating them. The CDR3 extends over 17 amino acids. CDR1 is MNHEY, CDR2 SMNVEV, per germline (reference sequence). CDR3 sequence reads: CASSLGALRGSQETQYF. CDR3 DNA: TGTGCCAGCAGCCTCGGGGCTCTACGGGGAAGCCAAGAGACCCAGTACTTC.

This clonotype was counted a few times. The DNA for the CDR3 is TGCAGTGCTAGAGGCCGACTAGCGGGAGACGAGCAGTACTTC. It yields the protein CSARGRLAGDEQYF. The chain couples TRBV20-1 to TRBJ2-4; 12 bases align to TRBD2. Matching the DNA end better, TRBJ2-7 makes the J call doubtful. Germline lookup yields CDR1 DFQATT and CDR2 SNEGSKA (reference sequence). The CDR3 totals 14 residues.

The chain is built from TRBV6-5 and TRBJ2-5; a weak D match, TRBD1 (5 bases). Germline CDR1 is MNHEY and CDR2 is SVGAGI. The CDR3 runs 21 residues. V shed 0 bases and J shed 1 base, with 27 bases lying between them. The CDR3 reads CASSYSLELILVGQPQETQYF. The CDR3, as DNA: TGTGCCAGCAGTTACTCTCTGGAGTTAATTCTAGTGGGGCAGCCCCAAGAGACCCAGTACTTC.

The CDR3 region is CSARSFGTTDTQYF. CDR3 nucleotides: TGCAGTGCTAGGAGTTTCGGGACCACAGATACGCAGTATTTT. V and J are TRBV20-1 and TRBJ2-3; D might be TRBD1 or TRBD2, each matching 5 bases. CDR1 and CDR2 (germline): DFQATT, SNEGSKA (reference sequence). The CDR3 is 14 amino acids. V lost 3 bases to trimming and J lost 2 bases, with 12 bases between them.

This clonotype was recorded a few times. The J gene is TRBJ2-3, the V gene TRBV7-6, with D perhaps matching TRBD2 (6 bases). This CDR3 contains 16 residues. V lost 0 bases to trimming and J lost 6 bases, with 16 bases between them. Germline CDR1 reads SGHVS; CDR2 reads FNYEAQ. CDR3 DNA: TGTGCCAGCAGCTTAGCGCCGGCGGGGAGTTCTGATACGCAGTATTTT. Its protein product is CASSLAPAGSSDTQYF.

This clonotype was observed a few times. The gene calls are TRBV6-1 and TRBJ2-5; 7 bases are a match to TRBD1. Germline V CDR1 and CDR2: MNHNS, SASEGT. The CDR3 contains 18 residues. Trimming removed 7 bases from V and 10 bases from J; junction bases left unmatched: 27. CDR3 in DNA: TGTGCCAGCAAACATCGACAGGGTCCAACTTCCTCCTTAAGCGACCAGTACTTC. Protein product: CASKHRQGPTSSLSDQYF.